This TCR beta chain is from a study of identical twins. The CDR3 totals 13 residues. Germline lookup yields CDR1 MNHNS and CDR2 SASEGT. V was pared by 3 bases and J by 7 bases, with 10 bases between. TCRdb re-analysed the 5' RACE reads in MiXCR, keeping a single row per CDR3 protein. The data show roughly 720,000 distinct CDR3 sequences, roughly 18% seen once. These data were also reused for a study on T cells expressing NK-cell markers.

Sequenced: PBMCs. V is TRBV6-1 and J is TRBJ2-1; D is unresolved. The receptor comes from a woman younger than 30 in good health. The chain's CDR3 is CASSDGWRNEQFF. The CDR3 DNA reads TGTGCCAGCAGTGATGGTTGGCGAAATGAGCAGTTCTTC.